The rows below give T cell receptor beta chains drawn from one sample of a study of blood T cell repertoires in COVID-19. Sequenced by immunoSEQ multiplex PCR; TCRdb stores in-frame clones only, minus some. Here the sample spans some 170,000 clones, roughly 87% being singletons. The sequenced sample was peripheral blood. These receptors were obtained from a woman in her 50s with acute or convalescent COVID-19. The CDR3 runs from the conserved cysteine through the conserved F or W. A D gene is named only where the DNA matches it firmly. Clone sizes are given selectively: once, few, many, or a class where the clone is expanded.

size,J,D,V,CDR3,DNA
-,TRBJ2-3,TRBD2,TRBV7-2,CASSSRTSGGKDTQYF,TGTGCCAGCAGCTCACGGACTAGCGGGGGAAAAGATACGCAGTATTTT
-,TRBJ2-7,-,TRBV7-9,CASSEVGVFYEQYF,TGTGCCAGCAGCGAGGTCGGGGTGTTCTACGAGCAGTACTTC
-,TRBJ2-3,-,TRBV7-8,CASSSQVPDTQYF,TGTGCCAGCAGCTCCCAGGTTCCAGATACGCAGTATTTT
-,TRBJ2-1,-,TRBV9,CASSVDGGRIGPYNEQFF,TGTGCCAGCAGCGTTGACGGAGGCCGTATAGGACCCTACAATGAGCAGTTCTTC
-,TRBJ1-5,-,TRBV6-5,CASRRPGNQPQHF,TGTGCCAGCAGGAGACCGGGGAACCAGCCCCAGCATTTT
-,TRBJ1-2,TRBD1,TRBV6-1,CASSESLRDRGGYTF,TGTGCCAGCAGTGAATCCCTTAGGGACAGGGGTGGCTACACCTTC
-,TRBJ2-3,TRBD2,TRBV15,CATSRGLAVSTDTQYF,TGTGCCACCAGCAGAGGGCTAGCGGTGAGCACAGATACGCAGTATTTT
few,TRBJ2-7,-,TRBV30,CAWSVSSYEQYF,TGTGCCTGGAGTGTGTCTTCCTACGAGCAGTACTTC
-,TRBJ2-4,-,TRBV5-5,CASSLDLAGKNIQYF,TGTGCCAGCAGCTTGGACCTAGCTGGAAAAAACATTCAGTACTTC
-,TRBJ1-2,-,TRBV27,CASSLYGGLNYGYTF,TGTGCCAGCAGCCTATACGGGGGGCTTAACTATGGCTACACCTTC
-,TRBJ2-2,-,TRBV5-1,CASSRPGGDTGELFF,TGCGCCAGCAGCCGACCCGGCGGGGACACCGGGGAGCTGTTTTTT
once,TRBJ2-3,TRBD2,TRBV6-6,CASSYIAGGLSDTQYF,TGTGCCAGCAGTTACATAGCGGGGGGGCTTTCAGATACGCAGTATTTT
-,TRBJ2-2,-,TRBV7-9,CASSSWTPPNTGELFF,TGTGCCAGCAGCTCATGGACTCCCCCGAACACCGGGGAGCTGTTTTTT
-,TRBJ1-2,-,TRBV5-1,CASKAANYGYTF,TGCGCCAGCAAGGCGGCTAACTATGGCTACACCTTC
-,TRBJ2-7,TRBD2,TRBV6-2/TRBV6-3,CASSYTLGLAGGPGQYF,TGTGCCAGCAGTTACACACTTGGACTAGCGGGGGGGCCCGGGCAGTACTTC
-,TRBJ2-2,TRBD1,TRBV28,CASSSGTGRTTNTGELFF,TGTGCCAGCAGTTCCGGGACAGGGAGAACCACGAACACCGGGGAGCTGTTTTTT
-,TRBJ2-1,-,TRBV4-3,CASSQEIHSSYNEQFF,TGCGCCAGCAGCCAAGAAATACACAGCTCCTACAATGAGCAGTTCTTC
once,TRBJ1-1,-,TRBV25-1,CASSEYHGGWNTEAFF,TGTGCCAGCAGTGAATACCATGGCGGCTGGAACACTGAAGCTTTCTTT
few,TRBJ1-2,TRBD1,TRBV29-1,CSVEIQGVYYGYTF,TGCAGCGTTGAAATCCAGGGGGTCTACTATGGCTACACCTTC
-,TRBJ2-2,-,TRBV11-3,CASSSPPGAGELFF,TGTGCCAGCAGCTCGCCCCCAGGGGCCGGGGAGCTGTTTTTT
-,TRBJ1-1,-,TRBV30,CAWSSSGVTEAFF,TGTGCCTGGAGTTCGTCAGGGGTCACTGAAGCTTTCTTT
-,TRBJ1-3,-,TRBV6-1,CASSETDSFSGNTIYF,TGTGCCAGCAGTGAAACGGACAGCTTCTCTGGAAACACCATATATTTT
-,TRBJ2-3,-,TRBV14,CASSQDPGAGRILLPTDTQYF,TGTGCCAGCAGCCAAGATCCCGGGGCGGGACGCATACTACTACCGACAGATACGCAGTATTTT
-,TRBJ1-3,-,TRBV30,CAWSVTRRDTIYF,TGTGCCTGGAGTGTAACTCGACGGGACACCATATATTTT
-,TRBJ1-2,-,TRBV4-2,CASSQATSKDYGYTF,TGTGCCAGCAGCCAGGCGACAAGTAAGGACTATGGCTACACCTTC
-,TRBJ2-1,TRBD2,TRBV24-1,CATSPSGLARNEQFF,TGTGCCACCAGCCCCTCCGGACTAGCCCGAAATGAGCAGTTCTTC
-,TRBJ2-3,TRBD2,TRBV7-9,CASRPSGGGTDTQYF,TGTGCCAGCAGGCCGAGTGGCGGGGGAACAGATACGCAGTATTTT